This T cell receptor beta chain stems from a study of blood T cell repertoires in COVID-19. As originally analysed: Reference gene primer amplification gave nucleated cell count estimates. Repertoires were generated with immunoSEQ multiplex PCR, while TCRdb's copy carries only in-frame clones and drops some. V and J calls plus clone size are reproduced from that table; the DNA served to infer D and trimming. This sample yields 150,000 to 200,000 clones, of which approximately 83% are seen a single time; less than 3.5% belongs to the top ten. This clone was observed a few times. Unmatched junction bases numbered 10, after V lost 5 bases and J lost 7 bases. Germline loops: CDR1 LNHDA, CDR2 SQIVND (reference sequence). The CDR3 runs to 15 residues.

This sequence was found in a woman aged 60-70 years with acute or convalescent COVID-19. The sequencing sample was made of peripheral blood. The J gene is TRBJ1-4, the V gene TRBV19; 7 nucleotides line up with TRBD1. The CDR3: CASSPSGTVGEKLFF. CDR3 DNA: TGTGCCAGTAGTCCCTCAGGGACAGTGGGTGAAAAACTGTTTTTT.